The entry that follows covers one T cell receptor beta chain sequence. This sample was included in a study of cytomegalovirus exposure and HLA in healthy donors. Use of 60 Vbeta and 13 Jbeta primers characterized the PCR. Per the original methods: A follow-up analysis tallied 86 million or so unique TCR beta chains, roughly 11 million shared. Data came from immunoSEQ multiplex PCR; TCRdb stores just in-frame clones and leaves some out. For V, J and clone size, that table is used; D and trimming come from the DNA. The data show around 130,000 clones, around four fifths seen once. This CDR3 has 15 residues. The V gene's germline CDR1 is MNHNS and CDR2 SASEGT. Trimming at V came to 5 bases and at J to 4 bases, leaving 9 bases not matched to a gene.

The chain is built from TRBV6-1 and TRBJ2-3; 7 bases agree with TRBD2. Material: PBMCs. The receptor was derived from a man aged 25-40 years in good health and CMV-seronegative. The CDR3 sequence: CASSSREVRADTQYF. CDR3 nucleotides: TGTGCCAGCAGTTCCCGGGAGGTCCGGGCAGATACGCAGTATTTT.